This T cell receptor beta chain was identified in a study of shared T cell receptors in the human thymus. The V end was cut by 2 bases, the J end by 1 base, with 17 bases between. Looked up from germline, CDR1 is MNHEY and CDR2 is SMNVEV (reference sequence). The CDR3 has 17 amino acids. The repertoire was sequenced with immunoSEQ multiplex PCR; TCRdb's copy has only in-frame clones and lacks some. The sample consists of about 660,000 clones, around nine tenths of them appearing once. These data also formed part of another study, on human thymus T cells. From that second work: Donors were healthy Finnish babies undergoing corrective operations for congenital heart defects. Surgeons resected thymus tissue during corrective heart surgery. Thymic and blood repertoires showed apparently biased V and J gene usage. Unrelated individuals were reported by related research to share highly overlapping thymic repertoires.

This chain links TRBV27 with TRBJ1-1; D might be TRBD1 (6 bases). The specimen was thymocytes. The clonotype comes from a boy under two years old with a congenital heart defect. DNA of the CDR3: TGTGCCAGCAGTTTAGCCACCAAGGACAGACCGAACACTGAAGCTTTCTTT. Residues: CASSLATKDRPNTEAFF.